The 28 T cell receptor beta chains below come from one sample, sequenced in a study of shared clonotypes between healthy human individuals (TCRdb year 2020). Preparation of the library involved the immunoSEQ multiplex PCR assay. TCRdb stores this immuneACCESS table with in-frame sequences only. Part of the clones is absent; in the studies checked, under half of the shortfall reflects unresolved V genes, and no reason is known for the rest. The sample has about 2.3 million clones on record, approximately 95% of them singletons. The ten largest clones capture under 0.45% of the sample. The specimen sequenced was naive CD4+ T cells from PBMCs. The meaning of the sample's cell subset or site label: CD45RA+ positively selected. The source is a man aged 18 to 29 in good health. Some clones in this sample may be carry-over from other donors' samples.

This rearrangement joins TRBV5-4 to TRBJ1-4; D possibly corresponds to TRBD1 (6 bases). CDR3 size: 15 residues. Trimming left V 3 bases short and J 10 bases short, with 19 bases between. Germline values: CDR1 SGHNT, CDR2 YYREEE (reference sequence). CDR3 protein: CASSSTTGRVRKLFF. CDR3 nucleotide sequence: TGTGCCAGCAGCTCCACGACAGGTAGAGTTAGAAAACTGTTTTTT.

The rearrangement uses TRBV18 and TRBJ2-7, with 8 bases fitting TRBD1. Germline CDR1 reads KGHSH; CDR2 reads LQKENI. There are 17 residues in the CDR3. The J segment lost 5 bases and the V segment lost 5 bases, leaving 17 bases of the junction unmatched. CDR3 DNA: TGTGCCAGCTCATCTACTCAGGGGGCCTATCCTTTGGACGAGCAGTACTTC. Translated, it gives CASSSTQGAYPLDEQYF.

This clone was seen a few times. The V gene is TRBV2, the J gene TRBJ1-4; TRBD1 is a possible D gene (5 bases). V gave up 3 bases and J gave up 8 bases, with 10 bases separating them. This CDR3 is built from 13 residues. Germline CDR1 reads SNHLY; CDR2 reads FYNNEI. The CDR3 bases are TGTGCCAGCAGTGAGAGGGGACTCGAAAAACTGTTTTTT. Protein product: CASSERGLEKLFF.

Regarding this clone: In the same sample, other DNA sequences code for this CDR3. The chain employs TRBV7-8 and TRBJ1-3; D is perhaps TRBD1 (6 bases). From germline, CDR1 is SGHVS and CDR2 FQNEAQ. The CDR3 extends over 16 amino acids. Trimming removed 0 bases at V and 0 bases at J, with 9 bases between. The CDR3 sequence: CASSLARGASGNTIYF. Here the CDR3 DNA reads TGTGCCAGCAGCTTAGCCAGGGGTGCCTCTGGAAACACCATATATTTT.

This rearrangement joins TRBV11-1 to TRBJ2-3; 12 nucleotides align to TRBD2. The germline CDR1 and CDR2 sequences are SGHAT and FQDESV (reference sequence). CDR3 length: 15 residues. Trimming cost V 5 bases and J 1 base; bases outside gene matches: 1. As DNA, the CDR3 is TGTGCCAGCAGCCGGACTAGCGGGGGCACAGATACGCAGTATTTT. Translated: CASSRTSGGTDTQYF.

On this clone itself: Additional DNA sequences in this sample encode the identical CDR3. The CDR3 nucleotides read TGTGCCAGCAGCATGACAGGGACTGAAGCTTTCTTT. Its protein product is CASSMTGTEAFF. The V gene is TRBV28, the J gene TRBJ1-1; 7 bases are shared with TRBD1. The V gene's germline CDR1 is MDHEN and CDR2 SYDVKM. V was pared by 6 bases and J by 5 bases, with 3 bases of the junction left unmatched. The CDR3 runs 12 residues.

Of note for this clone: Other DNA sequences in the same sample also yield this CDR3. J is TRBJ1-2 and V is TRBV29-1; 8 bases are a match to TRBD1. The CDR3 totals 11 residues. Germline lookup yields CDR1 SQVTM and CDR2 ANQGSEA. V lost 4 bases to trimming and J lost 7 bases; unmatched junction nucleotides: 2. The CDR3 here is CSVAGQGGYTF. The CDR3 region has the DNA TGCAGCGTTGCCGGACAGGGTGGCTACACCTTC.

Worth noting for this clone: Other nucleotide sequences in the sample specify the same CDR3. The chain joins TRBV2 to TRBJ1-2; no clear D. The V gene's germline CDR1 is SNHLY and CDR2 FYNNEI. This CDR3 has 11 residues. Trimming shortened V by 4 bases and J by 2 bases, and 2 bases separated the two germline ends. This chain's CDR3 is CASSGNYGYTF. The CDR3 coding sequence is TGTGCCAGCAGTGGAAACTATGGCTACACCTTC.

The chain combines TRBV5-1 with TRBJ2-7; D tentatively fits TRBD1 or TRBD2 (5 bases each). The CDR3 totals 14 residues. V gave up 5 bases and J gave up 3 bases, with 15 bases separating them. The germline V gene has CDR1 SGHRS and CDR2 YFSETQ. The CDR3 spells CASRREGPVYEQYF. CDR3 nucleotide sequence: TGCGCCAGCAGGAGAGAGGGGCCCGTCTACGAGCAGTACTTC.

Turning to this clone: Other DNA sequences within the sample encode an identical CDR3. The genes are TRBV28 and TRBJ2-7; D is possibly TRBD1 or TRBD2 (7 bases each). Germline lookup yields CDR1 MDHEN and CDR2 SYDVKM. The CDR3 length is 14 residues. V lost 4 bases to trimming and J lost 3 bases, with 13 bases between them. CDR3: CASSSTGRGYEQYF. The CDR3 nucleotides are TGTGCCAGCAGTTCGACAGGGAGGGGCTACGAGCAGTACTTC.

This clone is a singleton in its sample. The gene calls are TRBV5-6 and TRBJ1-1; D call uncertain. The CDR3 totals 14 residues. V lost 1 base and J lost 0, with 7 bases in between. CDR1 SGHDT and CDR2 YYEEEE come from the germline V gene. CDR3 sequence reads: CASSLRNLNTEAFF. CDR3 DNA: TGTGCCAGCAGCTTGCGAAACCTGAACACTGAAGCTTTCTTT.

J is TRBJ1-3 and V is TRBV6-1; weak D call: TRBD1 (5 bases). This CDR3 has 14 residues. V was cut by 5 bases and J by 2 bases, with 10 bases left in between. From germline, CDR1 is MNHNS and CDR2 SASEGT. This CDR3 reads CASSSTATGNTIYF. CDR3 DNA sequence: TGTGCCAGCAGTTCGACAGCAACTGGAAACACCATATATTTT.

The CDR3 loop is CASSDFRGSGANVLTF. In nucleotides, the CDR3 is TGTGCCAGCAGTGATTTCAGGGGCTCTGGGGCCAACGTCCTGACTTTC. The chain uses TRBV6-1 and TRBJ2-6; a possible D gene is TRBD1 (6 bases). V dropped 3 bases and J dropped 0 bases, with 9 bases sitting between them. CDR1 and CDR2 from the germline V gene are MNHNS and SASEGT. The CDR3 runs to 16 residues.

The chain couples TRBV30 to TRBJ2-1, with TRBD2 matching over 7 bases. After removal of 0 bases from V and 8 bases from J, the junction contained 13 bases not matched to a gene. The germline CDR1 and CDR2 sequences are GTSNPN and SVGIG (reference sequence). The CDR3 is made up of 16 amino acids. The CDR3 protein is CAWSVNRDYPMHEQFF. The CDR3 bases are TGTGCCTGGAGTGTGAACCGGGACTACCCTATGCATGAGCAGTTCTTC. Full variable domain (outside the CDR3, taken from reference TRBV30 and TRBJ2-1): SQTIHQWPATLVQPVGSPLSLECTVEGTSNPNLYWYRQAAGRGLQLLFYSVGIGQISSEVPQNLSASRPQDRQFILSSKKLLLSDSGFYLCAWSVNRDYPMHEQFFGPGTRLTVL.

The CDR3 region has the DNA TGCGCCAGCAGCTATGGGACTAGCGGGGACTACGAGCAGTACTTC. Amino acid sequence: CASSYGTSGDYEQYF. The V and J genes are TRBV5-1 and TRBJ2-7; 13 bases are a match to TRBD2. J lost 3 bases, V lost 3 bases, and 3 bases had no gene match. The germline V gene has CDR1 SGHRS and CDR2 YFSETQ. The CDR3 extends over 15 amino acids.

CDR3 residues: CASSTGTVLNEQFF. For the CDR3, the DNA is TGTGCCAGCAGTACCGGGACAGTCCTCAATGAGCAGTTCTTC. V gene TRBV6-6 combines with J gene TRBJ2-1; 7 positions agree with TRBD1. The CDR3 contains 14 residues. J lost 6 bases, V lost 5 bases, and 7 bases had no gene match. Germline values: CDR1 MNHNY, CDR2 SVGAGI (reference sequence).

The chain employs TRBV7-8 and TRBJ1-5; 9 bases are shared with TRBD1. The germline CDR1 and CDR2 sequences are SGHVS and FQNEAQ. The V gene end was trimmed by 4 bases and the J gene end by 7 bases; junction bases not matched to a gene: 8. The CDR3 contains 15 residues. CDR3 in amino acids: CASSSPGQGDQPQHF. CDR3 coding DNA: TGTGCCAGCAGCTCCCCGGGACAGGGAGACCAGCCCCAGCATTTT.

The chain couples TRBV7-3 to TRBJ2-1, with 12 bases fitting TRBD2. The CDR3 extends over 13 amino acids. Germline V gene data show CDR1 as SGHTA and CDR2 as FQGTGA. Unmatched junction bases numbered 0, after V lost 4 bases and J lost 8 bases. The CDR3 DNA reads TGTGCCAGCAGCTCTAGCGGGAGGGATGAGCAGTTCTTC. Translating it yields CASSSSGRDEQFF. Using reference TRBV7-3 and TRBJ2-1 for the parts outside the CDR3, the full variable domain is GAGVSQTPSNKVTEKGKYVELRCDPISGHTALYWYRQSLGQGPEFLIYFQGTGAADDSGLPNDRFFAVRPEGSVSTLKIQRTERGDSAVYLCASSSSGRDEQFFGPGTRLTVL.

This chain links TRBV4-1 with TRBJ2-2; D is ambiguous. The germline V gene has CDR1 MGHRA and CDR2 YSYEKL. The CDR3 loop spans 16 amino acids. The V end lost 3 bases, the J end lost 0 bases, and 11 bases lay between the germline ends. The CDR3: CASSHYARTNTGELFF. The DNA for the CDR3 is TGCGCCAGCAGCCACTACGCCCGGACGAACACCGGGGAGCTGTTTTTT.

This CDR3 reads CASSSGTHNTEAFF. The DNA of the CDR3 is TGTGCCAGCAGCTCGGGGACCCATAACACTGAAGCTTTCTTT. This rearrangement joins TRBV7-6 to TRBJ1-1, with a weak D call TRBD1 (5 bases). The germline CDR1 and CDR2 sequences are SGHVS and FNYEAQ. Trimming pared 4 bases from V and 2 bases from J, leaving 11 bases between. This CDR3 is 14 amino acids long.

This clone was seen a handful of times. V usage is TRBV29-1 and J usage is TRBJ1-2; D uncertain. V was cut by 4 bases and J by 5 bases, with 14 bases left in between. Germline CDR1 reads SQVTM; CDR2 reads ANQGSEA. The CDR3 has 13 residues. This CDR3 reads CSVVLGSGYGYTF. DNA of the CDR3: TGCAGCGTTGTTTTGGGGTCGGGGTATGGCTACACCTTC.

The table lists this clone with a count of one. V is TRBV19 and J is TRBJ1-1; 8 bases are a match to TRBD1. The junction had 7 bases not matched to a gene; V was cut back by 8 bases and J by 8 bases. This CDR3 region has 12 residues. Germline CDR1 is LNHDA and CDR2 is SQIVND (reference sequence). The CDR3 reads CASLTGGFEAFF. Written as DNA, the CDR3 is TGTGCCAGTCTAACAGGGGGATTCGAAGCTTTCTTT.

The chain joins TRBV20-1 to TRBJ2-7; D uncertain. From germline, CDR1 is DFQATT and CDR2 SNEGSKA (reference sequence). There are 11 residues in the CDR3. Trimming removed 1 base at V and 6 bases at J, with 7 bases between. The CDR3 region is CSARVAVEQYF. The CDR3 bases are TGCAGTGCTAGAGTTGCCGTCGAGCAGTACTTC.

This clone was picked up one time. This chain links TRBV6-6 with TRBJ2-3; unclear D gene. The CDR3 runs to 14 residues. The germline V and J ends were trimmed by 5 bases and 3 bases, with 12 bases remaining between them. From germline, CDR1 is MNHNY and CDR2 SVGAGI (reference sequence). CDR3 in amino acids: CASSRGRGTDTQYF. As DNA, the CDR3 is TGTGCCAGCAGTCGAGGCCGTGGAACAGATACGCAGTATTTT.

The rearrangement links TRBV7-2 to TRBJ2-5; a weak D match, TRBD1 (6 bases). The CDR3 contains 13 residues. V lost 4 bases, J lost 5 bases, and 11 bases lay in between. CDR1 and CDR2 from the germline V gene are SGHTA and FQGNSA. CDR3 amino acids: CASSSLGAETQYF. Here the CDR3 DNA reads TGTGCCAGCAGCTCATTGGGGGCCGAGACCCAGTACTTC.

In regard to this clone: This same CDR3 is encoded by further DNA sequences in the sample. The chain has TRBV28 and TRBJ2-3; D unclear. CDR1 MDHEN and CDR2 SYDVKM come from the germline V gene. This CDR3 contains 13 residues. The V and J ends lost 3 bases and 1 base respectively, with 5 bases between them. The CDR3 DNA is TGTGCCAGCAGTTTCGGCGGCACAGATACGCAGTATTTT. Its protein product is CASSFGGTDTQYF.

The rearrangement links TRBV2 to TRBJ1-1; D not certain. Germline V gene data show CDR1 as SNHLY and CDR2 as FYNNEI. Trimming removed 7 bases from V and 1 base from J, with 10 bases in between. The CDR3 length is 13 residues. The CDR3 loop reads CASKLSGNTEAFF. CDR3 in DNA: TGTGCCAGCAAACTCTCGGGGAACACTGAAGCTTTCTTT.

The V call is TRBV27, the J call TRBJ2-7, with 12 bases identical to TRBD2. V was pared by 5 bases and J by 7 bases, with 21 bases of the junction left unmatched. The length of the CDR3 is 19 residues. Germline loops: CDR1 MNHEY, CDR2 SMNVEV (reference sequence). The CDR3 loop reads CASSRRRTGRTSGTLEQYF. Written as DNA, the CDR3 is TGTGCCAGCAGTCGACGAAGGACAGGGCGGACTAGCGGGACCCTGGAGCAGTACTTC.